Below are 12 T cell receptor beta chains sequenced from a single sample in a study of cytomegalovirus exposure and HLA in healthy donors (dated by TCRdb to the late 2010s). Library prep was done by the immunoSEQ multiplex PCR assay. For the multiplex PCR, a mixture combining 60 forward primers for TCR Vbeta segments and 13 reverse primers for TCR Jbeta segments was used. TCRdb provides this immuneACCESS table in a form limited to in-frame rearrangements. Some clones are lacking; in checked studies, under half of them reflect an unresolved V gene, and why the rest are absent is not known. The sample includes over 150,000 clones, with approximately 85% observed a single time. The top ten clones comprise about 10% of the sample. The specimen was PBMCs. Receptors originate from a man aged 50 to 59 in good health and CMV-seropositive.

The chain links TRBV5-5 to TRBJ2-7; D gene ambiguous. V was shortened by 1 base and J by 0 bases, with 8 bases between the two germline ends. The CDR3 length is 14 residues. CDR1 and CDR2 from the germline V gene are SGHKS and YYEKEE (reference sequence). The CDR3 here is CASSLTPSSYEQYF. In nucleotides, the CDR3 is TGTGCCAGCAGCTTGACACCCAGCTCCTACGAGCAGTACTTC.

This chain uses TRBV28 with TRBJ2-1; TRBD1 aligns across 8 bases. This CDR3 region has 16 residues. V dropped 4 bases and J dropped 4; count of bases not matched to a gene: 9. The germline gives CDR1 MDHEN, CDR2 SYDVKM. CDR3 residues: CASSWSSGGPYNEQFF. The DNA for the CDR3 is TGTGCCAGCAGTTGGAGTTCAGGGGGCCCGTACAATGAGCAGTTCTTC.

This clone was seen more than once but under ten times. V usage is TRBV6-5 and J usage is TRBJ2-2, with D possibly matching TRBD1 (6 bases). The CDR3 sequence is 14 residues long. V gave up 5 bases and J gave up 0 bases, with 7 bases separating them. Per germline, CDR1 MNHEY and CDR2 SVGAGI. CDR3 protein: CASSRQANTGELFF. The CDR3 coding sequence is TGTGCCAGCAGTCGACAGGCGAACACCGGGGAGCTGTTTTTT.

The J gene is TRBJ2-5, the V gene TRBV4-3; no clear D gene. The J call may be faulty, since TRBJ2-7 better matches the DNA end. CDR3 length: 13 residues. CDR1 and CDR2 (germline): LGHNA, YSLEER. DNA for the CDR3: TGCGCCAGCAGCCAAGATGGTTTCTACGAGCAGTACTTC. Protein sequence: CASSQDGFYEQYF.

The chain carries TRBV30 and TRBJ2-5; possible D gene TRBD2, 7 bases. Between the trimmed V and J ends, which lost 2 bases and 3 bases, there was a span of 16 bases. Germline-derived CDR1 and CDR2 are GTSNPN and SVGIG (reference sequence). This CDR3 is 15 amino acids long. The CDR3 here is CAWSTVGGAEETQYF. The CDR3 DNA follows: TGTGCCTGGAGTACCGTGGGGGGGGCAGAAGAGACCCAGTACTTC.

The genes are TRBV28 and TRBJ1-3; D call uncertain. The germline CDR1 and CDR2 sequences are MDHEN and SYDVKM. The CDR3 totals 14 residues. Between the trimmed V and J ends, which lost 5 bases and 4 bases, there was a span of 12 bases. The CDR3 is CASSHGRPGNTIYF. The CDR3 DNA reads TGTGCCAGCAGTCACGGCAGGCCGGGAAACACCATATATTTT.

CDR3: CASSLGQGASEQYF. In DNA form, the CDR3 reads TGTGCCAGTAGTCTCGGACAGGGGGCGAGCGAGCAGTACTTC. The gene calls are TRBV19 and TRBJ2-7; 11 bases are shared with TRBD1. The V and J ends lost 5 bases and 6 bases, in that order; junction bases with no gene match: 6. Looked up from germline, CDR1 is LNHDA and CDR2 is SQIVND (reference sequence). The CDR3 is 14 amino acids.

The chain uses TRBV7-2 and TRBJ1-2, with 7 bases identical to TRBD1. The CDR3 length is 15 residues. Germline V CDR1 and CDR2: SGHTA, FQGNSA. J gave up 5 bases and V 3 bases, and 9 bases lay outside the gene matches. CDR3 bases: TGTGCCAGCAGCTTCGAACCGGGACAGCCATATGGCTACACCTTC. Its protein product is CASSFEPGQPYGYTF.

The chain combines TRBV6-5 with TRBJ2-1; a possible D gene is TRBD2 (5 bases). V lost 0 bases and J 6 bases, leaving 12 bases between the germline ends. Germline V gene sequence: CDR1 MNHEY, CDR2 SVGAGI. This CDR3 is 15 amino acids long. The CDR3 reads CASSYSGRAGNEQFF. The DNA of the CDR3 is TGTGCCAGCAGTTACTCGGGAAGGGCGGGCAATGAGCAGTTCTTC.

V gene TRBV2 combines with J gene TRBJ2-2; 8 bases line up with TRBD1. Germline CDR1 is SNHLY and CDR2 is FYNNEI. CDR3 length equals 15 residues. J lost 4 bases, V lost 6 bases, and 7 bases had no gene match. The CDR3 spells CASSFTGGSTGELFF. DNA of the CDR3: TGTGCCAGCAGCTTTACAGGGGGAAGCACCGGGGAGCTGTTTTTT. Supplemented by reference TRBV2 and TRBJ2-2, the full variable domain reads EPEVTQTPSHQVTQMGQEVILRCVPISNHLYFYWYRQILGQKVEFLVSFYNNEISEKSEIFDDQFSVERPDGSNFTLKIRSTKLEDSAMYFCASSFTGGSTGELFFGEGSRLTVL.

This clone has a single count. The chain joins TRBV23-1 to TRBJ2-2, with TRBD1 as a possible D gene (5 bases). Being an ORF, TRBV23-1 has a function that is uncertain. This CDR3 is 16 amino acids long. Trimming removed 4 bases at V and 0 bases at J, with 12 bases between. The CDR3 nucleotides are TGCGCCAGCAGTCCGCCCCGCAGGGCGAACACCGGGGAGCTGTTTTTT. Translated, it gives CASSPPRRANTGELFF.

This clone was detected once. The rearrangement joins TRBV6-1 to TRBJ1-4; D not certain. The CDR3 length is 14 residues. V was cut by 6 bases and J by 4 bases, with 12 bases left in between. The germline V gene has CDR1 MNHNS and CDR2 SASEGT. CDR3 DNA sequence: TGTGCCAGCAGATTATTTGAGGGTAATGAAAAACTGTTTTTT. Amino acid sequence: CASRLFEGNEKLFF.